This T cell receptor (beta chain) was identified during a study of early T cells in non-severe SARS-CoV-2 infection. Study background: Sequencing targeted bulk RNA from unsorted whole blood, leaving chains unpaired. Study-level results: Matching against VDJdb likely underestimated virus-specific expansions, favoring anti-spike CD8.

The TCR library protocol was used to attach unique molecular identifiers. These identifiers were attached to individual cDNA molecules. Via MiXCR, TCRdb re-called the 5' RACE reads, giving one row per CDR3 protein. The table lists 100,000 to 130,000 distinct CDR3 sequences, roughly an eighth of them singletons. This clonotype was observed a handful of times. Its antigen is currently unknown. V was clipped by 1 base and J by 5 bases, with 6 bases between them. This CDR3 is 13 amino acids long. Germline V gene sequence: CDR1 SGHDT, CDR2 YYEEEE. V gene TRBV5-6 combines with J gene TRBJ1-4; D uncertain. This receptor was taken from an adult who was a healthcare worker with PCR-confirmed SARS-CoV-2 infection or an uninfected control (not recorded which). The specimen was whole blood. The CDR3 is CASSLRGNEKLFF. CDR3 sequence (DNA): TGTGCCAGCAGCTTGCGAGGGAATGAAAAACTGTTTTTT.